Listed below are T cell receptor beta chains from one sample, sequenced in a study of PD-L1 blockade in urothelial cancer. Using immunoSEQ multiplex PCR, the repertoire was profiled, and TCRdb retains in-frame clones only, with some absent. The sample contains 70,000 to 75,000 clones, approximately 81% of which appear only once. Sequences were derived from PBMCs, sampled around atezolizumab (anti-PD-L1) treatment. The receptors shown here come from a man aged 70 or older with urothelial cancer. Both conserved end residues are part of each CDR3. The order of the fields is J gene, D gene, clone size, V gene, CDR3 protein, CDR3 DNA. The D gene is left open where the match is weak. Clone size is given for some rows only: seen once, a few or many times, or a class if the clone is expanded.

TRBJ2-7,TRBD2,.,TRBV9,CASSVGKLAGLLSYEQYF,TGTGCCAGCAGCGTAGGGAAACTAGCGGGCCTACTATCCTACGAGCAGTACTTC
TRBJ2-1,TRBD2,.,TRBV7-9,CASSLGSGRTYNEQFF,TGTGCCAGCAGCTTAGGTAGCGGGAGGACCTACAATGAGCAGTTCTTC
TRBJ2-1,.,.,TRBV10-2,CASSEAGSGYNEQFF,TGCGCCAGCAGTGAGGCGGGGTCAGGCTACAATGAGCAGTTCTTC
TRBJ1-3,.,.,TRBV6-5,CASKNRGGGGNTIYF,TGTGCCAGCAAAAACCGCGGGGGGGGAGGAAACACCATATATTTT
TRBJ2-1,TRBD2,.,TRBV27,CASSLFGLAGKNEQFF,TGTGCCAGCAGTTTATTCGGACTAGCGGGAAAAAATGAGCAGTTCTTC
TRBJ1-2,.,.,TRBV9,CASSVGGPYYGYTF,TGTGCCAGCAGCGTAGGGGGCCCGTACTATGGCTACACCTTC
TRBJ2-1,TRBD2,.,TRBV29-1,CSVLGLAGVGYEQFF,TGCAGCGTTCTGGGACTAGCGGGAGTCGGCTATGAGCAGTTCTTC
TRBJ1-4,TRBD1,.,TRBV30,CAWSGTGAEDEKLFF,TGTGCCTGGAGTGGGACAGGGGCGGAAGATGAAAAACTGTTTTTT
TRBJ2-7,TRBD2,.,TRBV6-5,CASRAGLAQHEQYF,TGTGCCAGCAGGGCCGGACTAGCTCAGCACGAGCAGTACTTC
TRBJ2-2,.,few,TRBV19,CATYGRGSGGELFF,TGTGCCACCTACGGACGGGGTTCGGGCGGGGAGCTGTTTTTT
TRBJ1-4,.,few,TRBV2,CASSLGTNNEKLFF,TGTGCCAGCAGTCTTGGGACAAATAATGAAAAACTGTTTTTT
TRBJ2-1,.,.,TRBV2,CASRDRGYNEQFF,TGTGCCAGCAGGGACAGAGGATACAATGAGCAGTTCTTC
TRBJ2-1,TRBD1,.,TRBV30,CAFRGWANEQFF,TGTGCCTTCAGGGGGTGGGCCAATGAGCAGTTCTTC
TRBJ2-7,.,.,TRBV10-3,CAISRDFFSYEQYF,TGTGCCATCAGTCGGGACTTCTTCTCCTACGAGCAGTACTTC
TRBJ2-7,.,once,TRBV21-1,CASLQSAPLPLAGASYEQYF,TGTGCCAGCTTACAATCCGCTCCTTTACCGCTAGCGGGAGCCTCCTACGAGCAGTACTTC
TRBJ1-5,.,.,TRBV6-5,CASKLTDNQPQHF,TGTGCCAGCAAATTGACAGACAATCAGCCCCAGCATTTT
TRBJ1-1,.,.,TRBV6-6,CASSYSSGPNTEAFF,TGTGCCAGCAGTTACTCTTCAGGGCCGAACACTGAAGCTTTCTTT
TRBJ1-4,.,.,TRBV4-1,CASSQVQGGEKLFF,TGCGCCAGCAGCCAAGTACAGGGAGGGGAAAAACTGTTTTTT
TRBJ2-7,.,.,TRBV13,CASSSRVPSAAYEQYF,TGTGCCAGCAGCTCGAGGGTCCCTAGCGCGGCCTACGAGCAGTACTTC
TRBJ2-3,.,.,TRBV7-2,CASSLQGTDTQYF,TGTGCCAGCAGCTTACAGGGCACAGATACGCAGTATTTT
TRBJ2-1,.,.,TRBV28,CASSPAGSYNEQFF,TGTGCCAGCAGCCCCGCAGGCTCCTACAATGAGCAGTTCTTC
TRBJ1-1,TRBD1,.,TRBV25-1,CATTDRENTEAFF,TGTGCCACAACAGACAGGGAGAACACTGAAGCTTTCTTT
TRBJ2-7,TRBD2,.,TRBV7-8,CASSFTGRSYEQYF,TGTGCCAGCAGCTTCACCGGGAGGTCCTACGAGCAGTACTTC
TRBJ2-2,.,.,TRBV29-1,CGSTNTGELFF,TGCGGGAGTACGAACACCGGGGAGCTGTTTTTT